This T cell receptor (beta chain) derives from a study of cytomegalovirus exposure and HLA in healthy donors. A remark on this clone: Its antigen is not known.

Findings and caveats of the study: Confirmation in vitro established that a few CMV-associated chains were specific for CMV antigens. Some V segments (TRBV6-2 and TRBV6-3 among them) were excluded as indistinguishable.

Use of 60 Vbeta and 13 Jbeta primers characterized the PCR. This table comes from immunoSEQ multiplex PCR, and its TCRdb copy is limited to in-frame clones, with some not included. The sample has approximately 180,000 clones, around 80% seen once. The CDR3 is made up of 15 amino acids. From germline, CDR1 is KGHSH and CDR2 LQKENI. Trimming removed 3 bases from V and 3 bases from J; junction bases left unmatched: 5. The clonotype comes from a woman aged 25-40 years in good health and CMV-seropositive. The chain employs TRBV18 and TRBJ2-1; 7 nucleotides line up with TRBD2. Sequenced: PBMCs. The CDR3 nucleotides read TGTGCCAGCTCACCCGCGGGCGGGAGCTACAATGAGCAGTTCTTC. It codes for CASSPAGGSYNEQFF.